These T cell receptor beta chains were read from a single sample in a study of OX40 agonist ivuxolimab in advanced cancers. Using immunoSEQ multiplex PCR, the repertoire was profiled, and TCRdb retains in-frame clones only, with some absent. Found here are fewer than 60,000 clones, about 81% of them singletons; the top ten hold nearly 0.7%. This sample comprised CD4+ or CD8+ T cells sorted from blood, obtained in a trial of the OX40 agonist ivuxolimab. Source of these receptors: an adult with an advanced solid tumor such as melanoma, head and neck, liver or kidney cancer. Both conserved end residues are part of each CDR3. Fields, in order: clone size, V gene, CDR3 length, J gene, D gene, CDR3 DNA, CDR3 protein. A D gene is named only where the DNA matches it firmly. Expanded clones are given a class, and other clones once, few, many or no size at all.

clone size: NA
V gene: TRBV18
CDR3 length: 13
J gene: TRBJ1-4
D gene: NA
CDR3 DNA: TGTGCCAGCTTCCGGGACATAAATGAAAAACTGTTTTTT
CDR3 protein: CASFRDINEKLFF

clone size: NA
V gene: TRBV10-3
CDR3 length: 15
J gene: TRBJ2-3
D gene: NA
CDR3 DNA: TGTGCCATCAGTCGTAATGACGGGGACCAGGATACGCAGTATTTT
CDR3 protein: CAISRNDGDQDTQYF

clone size: NA
V gene: TRBV7-2
CDR3 length: 15
J gene: TRBJ2-1
D gene: TRBD2
CDR3 DNA: TGTGCCAGCAGCTTCATAGCGGGGGGGCGGAATGAGCAGTTCTTC
CDR3 protein: CASSFIAGGRNEQFF

clone size: NA
V gene: TRBV5-1
CDR3 length: 13
J gene: TRBJ2-1
D gene: NA
CDR3 DNA: TGCGCCAGTGCCCGAGGGGCCAACAATGAGCAGTTCTTC
CDR3 protein: CASARGANNEQFF

clone size: NA
V gene: TRBV4-1
CDR3 length: 12
J gene: TRBJ2-1
D gene: NA
CDR3 DNA: TGCGCCAGCAGCCAGGATAACGTCCGGCAGTTCTTC
CDR3 protein: CASSQDNVRQFF

clone size: NA
V gene: TRBV6-5
CDR3 length: 11
J gene: TRBJ2-7
D gene: TRBD1
CDR3 DNA: TGTGCCAGCAGTAACGACAGGGGGCGGTACTTC
CDR3 protein: CASSNDRGRYF

clone size: NA
V gene: TRBV19
CDR3 length: 14
J gene: TRBJ1-5
D gene: TRBD1
CDR3 DNA: TGTGCCAGTAGAGGGACAGGGGAAGGTCAGCCCCAGCATTTT
CDR3 protein: CASRGTGEGQPQHF

clone size: NA
V gene: TRBV5-1
CDR3 length: 15
J gene: TRBJ2-1
D gene: TRBD2
CDR3 DNA: TGCGCCAGCGCTGAAGGGACTAGCGGGTACAATGAGCAGTTCTTC
CDR3 protein: CASAEGTSGYNEQFF

clone size: NA
V gene: TRBV4-2
CDR3 length: 15
J gene: TRBJ1-6
D gene: TRBD1
CDR3 DNA: TGTGCCAGCAGCCAAGCGACAGGGAAGGATTCACCCCTCCACTTT
CDR3 protein: CASSQATGKDSPLHF

clone size: NA
V gene: TRBV11-2
CDR3 length: 15
J gene: TRBJ2-7
D gene: TRBD2
CDR3 DNA: TGTGCCAGCAGCGGTACTAGCGGGGGGATCTACGAGCAGTACTTC
CDR3 protein: CASSGTSGGIYEQYF

clone size: few
V gene: TRBV18
CDR3 length: 15
J gene: TRBJ1-1
D gene: TRBD1
CDR3 DNA: TGTGCCAGCTCGCCCGAAAATAGACAGGGAGGTAGAACTTTCTTT
CDR3 protein: CASSPENRQGGRTFF

clone size: NA
V gene: TRBV7-2
CDR3 length: 16
J gene: TRBJ1-3
D gene: NA
CDR3 DNA: TGTGCCAGCAGCTGGTCAGGGGCCTCCTCTGGAAACACCATATATTTT
CDR3 protein: CASSWSGASSGNTIYF

clone size: NA
V gene: TRBV5-4
CDR3 length: 12
J gene: TRBJ1-2
D gene: NA
CDR3 DNA: TGTGCCAGCACCCGGGGGGTGGATGGCTACACCTTC
CDR3 protein: CASTRGVDGYTF

clone size: NA
V gene: TRBV7-2
CDR3 length: 16
J gene: TRBJ1-4
D gene: NA
CDR3 DNA: TGTGCCAGCAGCACAGCTGGGGCAGCCCTGGGGGAAAAACTGTTTTTT
CDR3 protein: CASSTAGAALGEKLFF

clone size: NA
V gene: TRBV5-1
CDR3 length: 20
J gene: TRBJ2-3
D gene: TRBD2
CDR3 DNA: TGCGCCAGCAGCATAACGTCCGGACTAGCGGGGGGGCGGAGCACAGATACGCAGTATTTT
CDR3 protein: CASSITSGLAGGRSTDTQYF

clone size: NA
V gene: TRBV9
CDR3 length: 16
J gene: TRBJ2-1
D gene: TRBD2
CDR3 DNA: TGTGCCAGCAGCGTAGGCGTTAGCGGGCTTTACAATGAGCAGTTCTTC
CDR3 protein: CASSVGVSGLYNEQFF

clone size: NA
V gene: TRBV28
CDR3 length: 16
J gene: TRBJ2-7
D gene: TRBD2
CDR3 DNA: TGTGCCAGCAGCGGACTAGCGGGGCGCCTAACCTACGAGCAGTACTTC
CDR3 protein: CASSGLAGRLTYEQYF

clone size: NA
V gene: TRBV5-6
CDR3 length: 15
J gene: TRBJ2-3
D gene: NA
CDR3 DNA: TGTGCCAGCAGCGCACCGGGACGGGGCACAGATACGCAGTATTTT
CDR3 protein: CASSAPGRGTDTQYF

clone size: NA
V gene: TRBV29-1
CDR3 length: 15
J gene: TRBJ1-6
D gene: NA
CDR3 DNA: TGCAGCGTTGAATATGGAGGACACTATAATTCACCCCTCCACTTT
CDR3 protein: CSVEYGGHYNSPLHF

clone size: medium-sized
V gene: TRBV6-1
CDR3 length: 15
J gene: TRBJ1-6
D gene: TRBD1
CDR3 DNA: TGTGCCAGCAGTGCATCGGCAGGGGGAAATTCACCCCTCCACTTT
CDR3 protein: CASSASAGGNSPLHF

clone size: few
V gene: TRBV2
CDR3 length: 14
J gene: TRBJ1-1
D gene: NA
CDR3 DNA: TGTGCCAGCAGTGAAGGGGCTGGGGGCACTGAAGCTTTCTTT
CDR3 protein: CASSEGAGGTEAFF

clone size: NA
V gene: TRBV6-5
CDR3 length: 14
J gene: TRBJ2-5
D gene: TRBD1
CDR3 DNA: TGTGCCAGCTCGACATGGGGACAGCAAGAGACCCAGTACTTC
CDR3 protein: CASSTWGQQETQYF

clone size: NA
V gene: TRBV18
CDR3 length: 12
J gene: TRBJ1-4
D gene: NA
CDR3 DNA: TGTGCCAGCTCCCTAAAGGATGAAAAACTGTTTTTT
CDR3 protein: CASSLKDEKLFF

clone size: NA
V gene: TRBV25-1
CDR3 length: 11
J gene: TRBJ2-1
D gene: NA
CDR3 DNA: TGTGCCAGAAACCAATACAATGAGCAGTTCTTC
CDR3 protein: CARNQYNEQFF

clone size: NA
V gene: TRBV27
CDR3 length: 13
J gene: TRBJ2-7
D gene: NA
CDR3 DNA: TGTGCCAGCAGTTCCTTCAGCTCCTACGAGCAGTACTTC
CDR3 protein: CASSSFSSYEQYF

clone size: NA
V gene: TRBV19
CDR3 length: 16
J gene: TRBJ2-2
D gene: NA
CDR3 DNA: TGTGCCAGTAGTATTCAAGGGGCGTCGAACACCGGGGAGCTGTTTTTT
CDR3 protein: CASSIQGASNTGELFF

clone size: NA
V gene: TRBV19
CDR3 length: 15
J gene: TRBJ2-1
D gene: NA
CDR3 DNA: TGTGCCAGTAGTATGGACAGCTCCCTGAGCGATGAGCAGTTCTTC
CDR3 protein: CASSMDSSLSDEQFF